The present T cell receptor (beta chain) was sequenced within a study of T cells after yellow fever vaccination (dated by TCRdb to about 2019). Concerning the study at large: The SMART-Seq v4 Ultra Low Input RNA kit was used to prepare libraries from fractions with low cell numbers. To follow T-cell clones before and after both primary and booster YFV17D yellow fever vaccination, bulk TCR alpha and beta repertoires underwent longitudinal sequencing. Blood samples were taken at several timepoints before and after primary and secondary immunization, and bulk PBMC replicates and cell subsets were isolated. Two healthy male donors, one aged 18 to 30 and one aged 30 to 40 years, made up the cohort. Results the study describes overall, beyond this receptor: A small share of clonotypes occurred in both CD4 and CD8 compartments, likely arising from convergent recombination. The secondary T-cell response was weaker than the primary response but faster, peaking on day 5 instead of day 15. Most clones expanded after primary vaccination (about 96% of CD4 and 70% to 90% of CD8) were re-detected after the booster, suggesting that broad memory maintenance occurred. FACS-sorted repertoires could contain abundant contaminating clonotypes from the bulk population, so computational filtering was required. Because only a couple of donors were included in the study, the extent to which the findings can be generalized is limited.

TCR cDNA was synthesized by 5'RACE template switching, through which a universal primer site and unique molecular identifiers were introduced. Priming of cDNA synthesis was performed from both the TCR alpha and TCR beta constant segments. Library amplification used two PCR steps, and the second PCR step added sample barcodes and sequencing adapters. Sequencing of the libraries was done on either Illumina HiSeq 2500 (2x100 bp) or NovaSeq (2x150 bp). Turning to the authors' computational methods: MIGEC handled demultiplexing of reads and collapsing into UMI consensus sequences, while MiXCR performed V(D)J alignment. Using edgeR on replicate PBMC samples, clonotypes were called vaccine-responding if FDR was below 0.01 and the log2 fold change was above 5 up to day 15. CD4 or CD8 identity was assigned to each bulk clonotype according to whether the clonotype was present at higher abundance in the sequenced CD4 repertoire or the sequenced CD8 repertoire. The public reads were run again by TCRdb, first through fastp at Q25 and then through MiXCR, and only productive beta chains were kept. CDR3 protein duplicates are merged, each entry listing the most common genes and DNA. These V and J calls derive from TCRdb rather than the authors' analysis. This sample gives under 700,000 distinct CDR3 sequences in total; roughly a sixth of them show up just once. 15% to 20% of the sample is in the top ten clones.

In the paper's terms, the treatment or condition label means: live attenuated yellow fever vaccine strain. At each blood-draw timepoint, two biological replicates of bulk PBMCs were obtained. PBMCs were isolated from peripheral blood using a standard Ficoll-Paque protocol. RNA was extracted with TriZol from bulk PBMCs, CD4 and CD8 fractions, and dextramer-positive and dextramer-negative fractions. In the case of this clonotype: It lacks a known antigen. Base qualities are not recorded, but no much larger clone differs from it by a single base.

The V end loses 1 base and the J end loses 1 base, and a stretch of 10 bases separates them. Taken from the germline V gene, the CDR1 and CDR2 loops are SGHRS and YFSETQ. The CDR3 holds 15 amino acids from the cysteine to the phenylalanine. Just the 45-base CDR3 DNA is kept, in frame starting at base 1. This specimen consisted of PBMCs, obtained about 5 days after the first yellow fever vaccination. Recombination linked TRBV5-1 to TRBJ2-3; TRBD1 could be the D gene, as 5 bases match. The receptor was derived from a man younger than 35 who received the YFV17D yellow fever vaccine. CDR3 protein: CASSLFQGGTDTQYF. The bases are TGCGCCAGCAGCTTGTTCCAAGGGGGCACAGATACGCAGTATTTT.